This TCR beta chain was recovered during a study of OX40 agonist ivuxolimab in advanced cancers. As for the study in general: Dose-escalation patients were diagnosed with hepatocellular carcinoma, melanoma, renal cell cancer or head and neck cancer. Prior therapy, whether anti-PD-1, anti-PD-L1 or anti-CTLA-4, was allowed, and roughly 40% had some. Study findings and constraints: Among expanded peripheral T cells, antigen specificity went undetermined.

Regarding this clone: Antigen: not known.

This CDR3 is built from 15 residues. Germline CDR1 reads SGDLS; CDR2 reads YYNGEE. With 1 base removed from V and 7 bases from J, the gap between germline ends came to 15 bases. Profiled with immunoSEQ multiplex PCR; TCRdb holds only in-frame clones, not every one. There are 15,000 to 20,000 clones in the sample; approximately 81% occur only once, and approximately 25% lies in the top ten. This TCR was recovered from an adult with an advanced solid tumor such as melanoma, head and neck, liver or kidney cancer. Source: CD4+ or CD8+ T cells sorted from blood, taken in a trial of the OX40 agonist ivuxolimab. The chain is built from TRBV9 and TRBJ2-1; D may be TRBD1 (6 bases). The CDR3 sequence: CASSVMAGELNEQFF. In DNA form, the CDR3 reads TGTGCCAGCAGCGTAATGGCAGGGGAATTAAATGAGCAGTTCTTC.